This T cell receptor (beta chain) appears in the sequencing data of a study of blood T cell repertoires in COVID-19 (dated by TCRdb to 2020 to 2022). Notes on the research overall: The collaborator samples originated in the United States, Italy and Spain and spanned the acute and convalescent phases of COVID-19. The prospective study material was composed of cDNA or gDNA derived from T cells, B-cell-depleted T cells, or PBMCs. Deeply sampled blood TCRbeta repertoires from subjects exposed to, actively infected with, or recovered from COVID-19 were included in the dataset. A freely available public database, intended as a resource for researchers studying the immune response to SARS-CoV-2, is where the repertoires were released. The samples were drawn from two sources: the first 160 participants of the ongoing ImmuneRACE study, and fewer than 1,500 subjects contributed by 6 global collaborators. Nearly every sample came with metadata listing a de-identified subject ID, COVID-19 status, age in years and sex. Where available, HLA class I and class II types were obtained from metadata supplied by the sample provider rather than from assay-based typing. General conclusions and limits of the study: Clinical and demographic metadata were provided uncurated, with the amount varying by source and participant.

The immunoSEQ Assay, a bias-controlled multiplex PCR, was used to amplify TCRbeta CDR3 regions from genomic DNA. Under the source paper's analysis protocol: The number of nucleated cells in each sample was estimated from the amplification of reference gene primers within the assay. To quantify the absolute abundance of each unique TCRbeta CDR3 rearrangement, sequence reads were collapsed and filtered. For each sample, productive Simpson clonality was calculated as the square root of Simpson's diversity index over productive rearrangements. The source is immuneACCESS, and TCRdb retained only in-frame sequences with V and J called. Part of the clones is not carried over; for the studies checked, unresolved V genes explain less than half of this, and the remainder is unexplained. Clone size and the V and J calls come from that table; the DNA yielded D and trimming. A total of over 100,000 clones appear in this sample, approximately 90% of them only once. The ten top clones hold approximately 10% of the sample.

This clone appeared a few times. The antigen it recognizes is unknown. No much larger clone is present one base from it, and per-base qualities are unavailable. Each collaborating institution followed its own protocols to collect whole blood in K2EDTA tubes. For TCRbeta analysis, collaborators shipped samples in one of three forms: frozen whole blood, isolated PBMCs, or DNA extracted from either of those sample types. Sequenced sample: peripheral blood. The receptor was derived from a man aged 45-65 years with acute or convalescent COVID-19.

Here is the DNA: TGTGCCAGCAGCCGCAGCTACGAGCAGTACTTC. Translated, it gives CASSRSYEQYF. The V gene is TRBV3-1 (or the pseudogene TRBV3-2) and the J gene is TRBJ2-7, with an unclear D gene assignment. The CDR3 has 11 amino acids, counting the end cysteine and phenylalanine. The DNA shown is the 33-base CDR3, in frame from base 1. CDR1 and CDR2, per the germline V gene (reference sequence), are LGHDT and YNNKEL. V drops 4 bases and J drops 3 bases, leaving 4 bases in between.